Below, 25 T cell receptor beta chains from the same sample are listed, as sequenced in a study of shared clonotypes between healthy human individuals. Sequencing was performed with immunoSEQ multiplex PCR; in TCRdb, only in-frame clones are kept and a portion is missing. The table lists 550,000 to 600,000 clones, around 78% of them singletons. The material sequenced was PBMCs. Receptors originate from a woman in her thirties or forties in good health. Some clones in this sample may be carry-over from other donors' samples.

This chain connects TRBV11-2 to TRBJ2-1; no definite D call. The CDR3 extends over 18 amino acids. The V and J ends lost 3 bases and 0 bases respectively, with 18 bases between them. CDR1 and CDR2 from the germline V gene are SGHAT and FQNNGV. CDR3 nucleotides: TGTGCCAGCAGCTTTGGTAATGGAACGAAGAGCTCCTACAATGAGCAGTTCTTC. Protein product: CASSFGNGTKSSYNEQFF.

This clone came up a few times. V gene TRBV19 combines with J gene TRBJ1-2, with a possible D match to TRBD1 (5 bases). Trimming removed 4 bases at V and 6 bases at J, with 15 bases between. Looked up from germline, CDR1 is LNHDA and CDR2 is SQIVND (reference sequence). The CDR3 extends over 14 amino acids. The CDR3 DNA reads TGTGCCAGTAGTAACTTCATGGGGACTGATGGCTACACCTTC. It specifies CASSNFMGTDGYTF.

This clone was found a few times. The chain recombines TRBV11-2 with TRBJ2-1; tentative D call: TRBD1 (6 bases). The germline V gene has CDR1 SGHAT and CDR2 FQNNGV. The CDR3 totals 15 residues. Between the trimmed V and J ends, which lost 6 bases and 4 bases, there was a span of 16 bases. CDR3 in amino acids: CASSLPATGYNEQFF. The CDR3 region has the DNA TGTGCCAGCAGTCTCCCCGCGACAGGATACAATGAGCAGTTCTTC.

The chain employs TRBV6-1 and TRBJ2-7; D gene uncertain. The CDR3 consists of 17 residues. The V and J ends lost 0 bases and 2 bases respectively, with 17 bases between them. Germline V gene data show CDR1 as MNHNS and CDR2 as SASEGT. In nucleotides, the CDR3 is TGTGCCAGCAGTGAAGCGCTTCCCAGGACGGCCCCCTACGAGCAGTACTTC. Amino acid sequence: CASSEALPRTAPYEQYF.

This clone showed up just once. The rearrangement uses TRBV27 and TRBJ2-1, with 7 nucleotides matching TRBD1. Germline V CDR1 and CDR2: MNHEY, SMNVEV (reference sequence). The CDR3 contains 15 residues. V dropped 6 bases and J dropped 6; count of bases not matched to a gene: 11. The CDR3 sequence: CASRPEGQWGNEQFF. The CDR3 nucleotides are TGTGCCAGCAGGCCTGAGGGACAGTGGGGCAATGAGCAGTTCTTC.

J is TRBJ2-3 and V is TRBV5-4, with D tentatively TRBD1 or TRBD2 (6 bases each). The CDR3 length is 16 residues. V was pared by 6 bases and J by 0 bases, with 17 bases between. The V gene's germline CDR1 is SGHNT and CDR2 YYREEE (reference sequence). CDR3 coding DNA: TGTGCCAGCACCAACACCGGGGGCCTAAGCACAGATACGCAGTATTTT. Amino acids: CASTNTGGLSTDTQYF.

For this clone: Given a far larger clone just one base away, this is likely a sequencing read error. The same CDR3 can be traced to other DNA sequences in this sample. V and J are TRBV2 and TRBJ2-5; 8 bases map to TRBD2. The closer fit of TRBJ2-7 to the DNA end suggests the J call may be wrong. The CDR3 is 15 amino acids. Germline V gene lookup returns CDR1 SNHLY and CDR2 FYNNEI. The DNA of the CDR3 is TGTGCCAGCAGTGATGTCACTAGCGGCTCCTACGAGCAGTACTTC. Residues: CASSDVTSGSYEQYF.

This chain uses TRBV19 with TRBJ1-5, with TRBD1 as a possible D gene (6 bases). Per germline, CDR1 LNHDA and CDR2 SQIVND (reference sequence). The CDR3 runs to 14 residues. V gave up 5 bases and J gave up 7 bases, with 15 bases separating them. CDR3 coding DNA: TGTGCCAGTAGTGACCGGGGGCCTGAACAGCCCCAGCATTTT. It codes for CASSDRGPEQPQHF.

V usage is TRBV7-3 and J usage is TRBJ2-3; TRBD2 might be the D (5 bases). The germline V gene has CDR1 SGHTA and CDR2 FQGTGA. V lost 5 bases, J lost 0 bases, and 6 bases lay in between. CDR3 length: 13 amino acids. CDR3: CASSRTSTDTQYF. The CDR3 DNA reads as TGTGCCAGCAGCCGGACTAGCACAGATACGCAGTATTTT.

This chain joins TRBV10-1 and TRBJ2-2, with D unresolved. This CDR3 is 13 amino acids long. Trimming removed 4 bases at V and 4 bases at J, with 7 bases between. CDR1 is WNHNN, CDR2 SYGVQD, per germline (reference sequence). The chain's CDR3 is CASSGDRTGELFF. In nucleotides, the CDR3 is TGCGCCAGCAGTGGAGACCGCACCGGGGAGCTGTTTTTT.

This clone was recorded only once. The CDR3 DNA is TGTGCCAGCAGCGTAGTAGGACTAGCGGGACTTGAAGAGACCCAGTACTTC. Protein: CASSVVGLAGLEETQYF. The rearrangement links TRBV9 to TRBJ2-5; 12 bases align to TRBD2. The V and J ends lost 0 bases and 3 bases, in that order; junction bases with no gene match: 6. This CDR3 comprises 17 residues. Per germline, CDR1 SGDLS and CDR2 YYNGEE.

This rearrangement joins TRBV2 to TRBJ1-3; possibly TRBD1 for D (5 bases). Germline CDR1 SNHLY, CDR2 FYNNEI. The CDR3 covers 15 residues. V was trimmed by 2 bases and J by 1 base, leaving 9 bases between them. CDR3 sequence: CASSERGHSGNTIYF. The CDR3 DNA is TGTGCCAGCAGTGAAAGGGGCCATTCTGGAAACACCATATATTTT.

The chain combines TRBV15 with TRBJ2-5, with D perhaps TRBD1 (5 bases). CDR1 LNHNV and CDR2 YYDKDF come from the germline V gene (reference sequence). The CDR3 extends over 15 amino acids. V was cut by 0 bases and J by 2 bases, with 10 bases left in between. CDR3 amino acids: CATSRDRSGQETQYF. The DNA for the CDR3 is TGTGCCACCAGCAGAGACCGTTCAGGGCAAGAGACCCAGTACTTC.

The J gene is TRBJ2-1, the V gene TRBV28; TRBD2 aligns across 10 bases. This CDR3 contains 12 residues. V was clipped by 8 bases and J by 7 bases; unmatched bases: 2. Germline V gene lookup returns CDR1 MDHEN and CDR2 SYDVKM. The DNA for the CDR3 is TGTGCCAGCTGGACTAGCGGTAATGAGCAGTTCTTC. Translated, it gives CASWTSGNEQFF.

This chain uses TRBV28 with TRBJ2-3, with 8 bases identical to TRBD2. From germline, CDR1 is MDHEN and CDR2 SYDVKM. The CDR3 runs 17 residues. V was pared by 5 bases and J by 0 bases, with 10 bases of the junction left unmatched. This chain's CDR3 is CASSARLLAASTDTQYF. CDR3 DNA: TGTGCCAGCAGTGCCCGACTACTAGCGGCTAGCACAGATACGCAGTATTTT.

This clone has only one observation. The V call is TRBV28, the J call TRBJ1-4; D unclear. Germline assignment: CDR1 MDHEN and CDR2 SYDVKM. The V and J ends lost 5 bases and 8 bases respectively, with 18 bases between them. This CDR3 contains 15 residues. The CDR3, as DNA: TGTGCCAGCAGTCTGGGCCCCGCGGGTTCCGAAAAACTGTTTTTT. Its protein product is CASSLGPAGSEKLFF.

This clone was seen more than once but under ten times. The gene calls are TRBV6-6 and TRBJ1-2; TRBD1 aligns across 9 bases. This CDR3 comprises 14 residues. V shed 5 bases and J 7 bases; nucleotides not matched to a gene: 8. Germline assignment: CDR1 MNHNY and CDR2 SVGAGI (reference sequence). CDR3 coding DNA: TGTGCCAGCAGTAATGGACAGGGGATGGTTGGCTACACCTTC. Translation: CASSNGQGMVGYTF.

The CDR3 here is CASSEGVANEKLFF. For the CDR3, the DNA is TGTGCCAGCAGTGAAGGGGTAGCTAATGAAAAACTGTTTTTT. The chain carries TRBV2 and TRBJ1-4; D is unresolved. The CDR3 covers 14 residues. The germline V and J ends were trimmed by 1 base and 3 bases, with 6 bases remaining between them. CDR1 is SNHLY, CDR2 FYNNEI, per germline.

This clone was seen a single time. CDR3 protein: CASSPLRGGGAGGETQYF. CDR3 in DNA: TGTGCCAGCAGTCCCCTCCGTGGTGGGGGCGCGGGCGGGGAGACCCAGTACTTC. The chain uses TRBV28 and TRBJ2-5, with a weak D call TRBD1 (6 bases). Germline V CDR1 and CDR2: MDHEN, SYDVKM. The germline V and J ends were trimmed by 5 bases and 5 bases, with 27 bases remaining between them. The CDR3 loop spans 18 amino acids.

This clone was seen just once. The gene calls are TRBV6-6 and TRBJ1-2, with D possibly TRBD1 on 6 matching bases. Germline CDR1 reads MNHNY; CDR2 reads SVGAGI (reference sequence). V was clipped by 3 bases and J by 4 bases, with 12 bases between them. The CDR3 length is 14 residues. Written as DNA, the CDR3 is TGTGCCAGCAGTTATACGACAGGTCCCTATGGCTACACCTTC. It codes for CASSYTTGPYGYTF.

This sequence joins TRBV18 and TRBJ2-5, with D unclear. The CDR3 sequence is 15 residues long. The V end lost 6 bases, the J end lost 1 base, and 15 bases lay between the germline ends. Germline CDR1 reads KGHSH; CDR2 reads LQKENI. DNA of the CDR3: TGTGCCAGCTCCTATGGGGTCGGTACCCAAGAGACCCAGTACTTC. It codes for CASSYGVGTQETQYF.

CDR3 sequence reads: CASRLSSGAGVGEQYF. CDR3 in DNA: TGTGCCAGCAGACTCTCGAGTGGAGCGGGAGTCGGCGAGCAGTACTTC. V gene TRBV2 combines with J gene TRBJ2-7; 8 bases map to TRBD2. Germline V CDR1 and CDR2: SNHLY, FYNNEI. The CDR3 loop spans 16 amino acids. V lost 6 bases to trimming and J lost 6 bases; unmatched junction nucleotides: 16. Complete variable domain (other parts from reference TRBV2 and TRBJ2-7): EPEVTQTPSHQVTQMGQEVILRCVPISNHLYFYWYRQILGQKVEFLVSFYNNEISEKSEIFDDQFSVERPDGSNFTLKIRSTKLEDSAMYFCASRLSSGAGVGEQYFGPGTRLTVT.

The V and J genes are TRBV6-1 and TRBJ2-7; 8 nucleotides align to TRBD1. The CDR3 loop spans 15 amino acids. The junction had 11 bases not matched to a gene; V was cut back by 7 bases and J by 3 bases. Germline V gene lookup returns CDR1 MNHNS and CDR2 SASEGT. CDR3 sequence reads: CASITTGTGFYEQYF. The CDR3 DNA follows: TGTGCCAGCATTACAACCGGGACAGGCTTCTACGAGCAGTACTTC.

The V call is TRBV29-1, the J call TRBJ1-4; D is uncertain. This CDR3 contains 13 residues. CDR1 SQVTM and CDR2 ANQGSEA come from the germline V gene. Trimming removed 2 bases at V and 5 bases at J, with 9 bases between. The CDR3 coding sequence is TGCAGCGTTGAACTGGAGGTGAATGAAAAACTGTTTTTT. Encoded protein: CSVELEVNEKLFF.

Concerning this clone: The likely explanation is a read error, given a far larger clone one base away. This chain connects TRBV2 to TRBJ1-1; D gene unclear. The CDR3 consists of 14 residues. CDR1 SNHLY and CDR2 FYNNEI come from the germline V gene. Trimming left V 4 bases short and J 1 base short, with 10 bases between. Here the CDR3 DNA reads TGTGCCAGCAGTGGGGTCGGGCGGAACACTGAAGCTTTCTTT. Translation: CASSGVGRNTEAFF.